The rows below give T cell receptor beta chains drawn from one sample of a study of T cell changes during pregnancy in multiple sclerosis. The table came from immunoSEQ multiplex PCR; TCRdb's copy has only in-frame clones and leaves some out. The sample records tens of thousands of clones, about 93% being singletons. This material consisted of CD4+ T cells from peripheral blood mononuclear cells, taken in the second trimester of pregnancy. The receptors were gathered from a female donor with multiple sclerosis, enrolled in a pregnancy study. CDR3s include the opening cysteine and the closing phenylalanine or tryptophan.

J	V	CDR3
TRBJ1-2	TRBV19	CASSIESAGFYGYTF
TRBJ2-1	TRBV6-5	CASSYSRGGEQFF
TRBJ2-7	TRBV5-1	CASSVITGVIYEQYF
TRBJ2-1	TRBV11-2	CASRGPLVPGKEQFF
TRBJ2-7	TRBV6-5	CASTQRPGSGEQYF
TRBJ1-5	TRBV18	CASSRDGGSNQPQHF
TRBJ1-2	TRBV10-3	CAITQTERTLVGYTF
TRBJ1-2	TRBV11-2	CASSPTWGVGYTF
TRBJ1-3	TRBV7-8	CASSLSQIQGGKVSGNTIYF
TRBJ2-4	TRBV19	CASSIDGAGPGGAKNIQYF
TRBJ2-7	TRBV19	CASSEEVNWAREQYF
TRBJ2-7	TRBV9	CASSVGGTGGNEQYF
TRBJ2-3	TRBV28	CASRKADTQYF
TRBJ2-5	TRBV10-3	CAISGLEKETQYF
TRBJ1-2	TRBV19	CASSIETEPLYGYTF
TRBJ2-6	TRBV5-1	CASSLNAGVFIGANVLTF
TRBJ1-1	TRBV5-6	CASSALQGTYTEAFF
TRBJ2-3	TRBV7-3	CASSSSSPTDTQYF
TRBJ1-4	TRBV11-2	CASSSLTGAGEKLFF
TRBJ2-1	TRBV4-1	CASSPGLAGLNEQFF
TRBJ2-5	TRBV4-2	CASSQDVAGVRLETQYF
TRBJ2-3	TRBV13	CASSLVEFRRTDTQYF
TRBJ2-6	TRBV5-4	CASSPGGTGANVLTF
TRBJ1-4	TRBV2	CASRVQGTSEKLFF
TRBJ1-1	TRBV7-9	CASSLASGQPDEAFF
TRBJ1-1	TRBV5-1	CASSSGQTLNTEAFF
TRBJ2-7	TRBV6-5	CASSYRQASYEQYF
TRBJ1-2	TRBV19	CASTRQGVNYGYTF
TRBJ2-6	TRBV7-3	CASSLLPGANVLTF
TRBJ1-1	TRBV5-1	CASSGGTLPEAFF
TRBJ2-4	TRBV6-1	CASSEYRGQSKLAKNIQYF
TRBJ2-7	TRBV27	CASSLSYQGYEQYF
TRBJ1-1	TRBV7-8	CASIRGAMNTEAFF
TRBJ1-3	TRBV6-6	CASSYDVTGGVNTIYF
TRBJ1-1	TRBV6-1	CASHREPLSGAFF
TRBJ1-4	TRBV9	CASSVEGQGNEKLFF
TRBJ1-2	TRBV7-9	CASTPKDSPGYTF